Below, 23 T cell receptor beta chains from the same sample are listed, as sequenced in a study of identical twins. TCRdb re-derived calls from the 5' RACE reads in MiXCR, one entry per CDR3 protein. This sample has hundreds of thousands of distinct CDR3 sequences, with roughly an eighth found just once. Separately, the same data were catalogued under a study of yellow fever vaccine responses in identical twins.

The sequencing input was PBMCs. These receptors all stem from a young woman in good health.

This clonotype was seen only a few times. The chain uses TRBV4-1 and TRBJ2-7; TRBD2 matches 16 bases. The trim removed 0 bases at V and 3 bases at J, leaving 5 bases unmatched. The V gene's germline CDR1 is MGHRA and CDR2 YSYEKL. This CDR3 comprises 18 residues. The CDR3 loop reads CASSQDWGLAGGGYEQYF. CDR3 nucleotides: TGCGCCAGCAGCCAAGATTGGGGACTAGCGGGAGGGGGCTACGAGCAGTACTTC.

The chain employs TRBV20-1 and TRBJ2-5; TRBD2 might be the D (5 bases). Germline-derived CDR1 and CDR2 are DFQATT and SNEGSKA (reference sequence). V was cut by 4 bases and J by 5 bases, with 17 bases left in between. The CDR3 sequence is 14 residues long. CDR3 DNA: TGCAGTGCTAACTTGGGGAGTGACTGGGAGACCCAGTACTTC. Amino acid sequence: CSANLGSDWETQYF.

The chain has TRBV27 and TRBJ1-4, with 9 bases identical to TRBD1. The CDR3 loop spans 14 amino acids. Germline V gene sequence: CDR1 MNHEY, CDR2 SMNVEV (reference sequence). The junction had 9 bases not matched to a gene; V was cut back by 8 bases and J by 8 bases. CDR3 nucleotides: TGTGCCAGCGGGACAGGGAACTTCGGCGAAAAACTGTTTTTT. This translates into CASGTGNFGEKLFF.

The rearrangement joins TRBV29-1 to TRBJ2-7; D not certain. The CDR3 consists of 13 residues. Germline V CDR1 and CDR2: SQVTM, ANQGSEA. Trimming pared 4 bases from V and 6 bases from J, leaving 16 bases between. CDR3 loop: CSVARTVGLEQYF. CDR3 in DNA: TGCAGCGTTGCCCGAACCGTGGGCCTCGAGCAGTACTTC.

This rearrangement joins TRBV7-2 to TRBJ2-3; no definite D call. The CDR3 has 15 amino acids. Germline CDR1 and CDR2: SGHTA and FQGNSA. The germline V and J ends were trimmed by 6 bases and 2 bases, with 15 bases remaining between them. CDR3 residues: CASRYRISVTDTQYF. The CDR3, as DNA: TGTGCCAGCAGGTACCGGATAAGTGTCACAGATACGCAGTATTTT.

This clonotype was picked up many times. The J gene is TRBJ1-1, the V gene TRBV13, with 10 bases that match TRBD1. This CDR3 is built from 17 residues. V dropped 5 bases and J dropped 3; count of bases not matched to a gene: 12. Germline assignment: CDR1 PRHDT and CDR2 FYEKMQ (reference sequence). CDR3 in amino acids: CASSQTPGQGRYTEAFF. In DNA, the CDR3 is TGTGCCAGCAGCCAAACCCCGGGACAGGGGAGATACACTGAAGCTTTCTTT.

A few counts support this clonotype. V and J are TRBV7-9 and TRBJ2-5, with 12 bases matching TRBD2. Germline CDR1 is SEHNR and CDR2 is FQNEAQ (reference sequence). The V and J ends lost 3 bases and 2 bases, in that order; junction bases with no gene match: 7. The CDR3 spans 17 residues. The CDR3 nucleotides are TGTGCCAGCAGCTTTCCCAGACTAGCGGGGGAGCAAGAGACCCAGTACTTC. Residues: CASSFPRLAGEQETQYF.

This clonotype was seen a handful of times. The rearrangement joins TRBV10-2 to TRBJ2-5, with TRBD2 identical over 13 bases. The CDR3 loop spans 18 amino acids. CDR1 is WSHSY and CDR2 is SAAADI in the germline V gene. The ends lost 4 bases at V and 5 bases at J; junction bases unmatched: 13. The chain's CDR3 is CASSVGLAGAFKRETQYF. The CDR3 nucleotides read TGCGCCAGCAGTGTCGGACTAGCGGGGGCCTTTAAGCGGGAGACCCAGTACTTC.

The chain has TRBV7-3 and TRBJ2-7, with TRBD2 matching 7 bases. After removal of 5 bases from V and 0 bases from J, the junction contained 7 bases not matched to a gene. This CDR3 is 15 amino acids long. Germline V gives CDR1 SGHTA, CDR2 FQGTGA. CDR3 nucleotides: TGTGCCAGCAGCCAAGGACCGGGGGGCTCCTACGAGCAGTACTTC. Amino acid sequence: CASSQGPGGSYEQYF.

Only a few counts were recorded for this clonotype. The gene calls are TRBV7-9 and TRBJ2-1, with 10 bases matching TRBD2. With 1 base clipped from V and 8 bases from J, the junction kept 2 bases outside the gene matches. The CDR3 extends over 14 amino acids. Germline CDR1 reads SEHNR; CDR2 reads FQNEAQ (reference sequence). The CDR3 spells CASSLGTSGHEQFF. In DNA, the CDR3 is TGTGCCAGCAGCTTAGGGACTAGCGGCCATGAGCAGTTCTTC.

There are a few counts of this clonotype. The rearrangement links TRBV12-3 or TRBV12-4 to TRBJ2-7, with 8 bases fitting TRBD2. Trimming at V came to 5 bases and at J to 6 bases, leaving 9 bases not matched to a gene. CDR3 size: 14 residues. CDR3: CASSPPGLAREQYF. CDR3 in DNA: TGTGCCAGCAGTCCCCCAGGACTAGCCCGCGAGCAGTACTTC.

This clonotype was seen a handful of times. This sequence joins TRBV6-1 and TRBJ1-4, with TRBD1 matching over 10 bases. Unmatched junction bases numbered 6, after V lost 4 bases and J lost 7 bases. The CDR3 runs 15 residues. Germline-derived CDR1 and CDR2 are MNHNS and SASEGT. The CDR3 reads CASSAYGTGVEKLFF. The CDR3 bases are TGTGCCAGCAGTGCCTACGGGACAGGGGTTGAAAAACTGTTTTTT.

The chain employs TRBV6-2 or TRBV6-3 and TRBJ2-7; 11 bases are shared with TRBD2. The J segment lost 2 bases and the V segment lost 4 bases, leaving 13 bases of the junction unmatched. Looked up from germline, CDR1 is MNHEY and CDR2 is SVGEGT. The CDR3 covers 18 residues. CDR3 amino acids: CASSLVSGRAEAPYEQYF. The CDR3 DNA sequence: TGTGCCAGCAGTTTGGTTAGCGGGAGGGCCGAAGCACCCTACGAGCAGTACTTC.

V gene TRBV12-3 or TRBV12-4 combines with J gene TRBJ2-5; TRBD2 is a possible D gene (7 bases). This CDR3 has 15 amino acids. The V end lost 5 bases, the J end lost 1 base, and 14 bases lay between the germline ends. The CDR3 protein is CASSHTGRVQETQYF. In DNA form, the CDR3 reads TGTGCCAGCAGTCATACAGGGAGGGTCCAAGAGACCCAGTACTTC.

The chain recombines TRBV20-1 with TRBJ2-3; a weak D match, TRBD2 (5 bases). The CDR3 is made up of 18 amino acids. V lost 0 bases and J lost 0, with 19 bases in between. Germline-derived CDR1 and CDR2 are DFQATT and SNEGSKA (reference sequence). The CDR3 sequence: CSARDFGVRGLSTDTQYF. The CDR3 nucleotides read TGCAGTGCTAGAGATTTCGGGGTCCGCGGGCTTAGCACAGATACGCAGTATTTT.

This clonotype was recorded at least ten times. The chain is built from TRBV19 and TRBJ1-5, with D unclear. The CDR3 has 15 residues. The germline V gene encodes CDR1 LNHDA and CDR2 SQIVND (reference sequence). V was pared by 8 bases and J by 0 bases, with 14 bases between. The CDR3, as DNA: TGTGCCAGTCGCGAAGTTGACTATAGCAATCAGCCCCAGCATTTT. As protein: CASREVDYSNQPQHF.

This clonotype was observed a handful of times. V usage is TRBV20-1 and J usage is TRBJ1-1; D is unclear. The CDR3 runs 14 residues. Germline CDR1 and CDR2: DFQATT and SNEGSKA (reference sequence). The V end was cut by 1 base, the J end by 4 bases, with 13 bases between. The CDR3 DNA reads TGCAGTGCTAGAGGACCAAACATCGGCACTGAAGCTTTCTTT. Residues: CSARGPNIGTEAFF.

This clonotype was counted a few times. The gene calls are TRBV6-1 and TRBJ2-7; 7 positions agree with TRBD2. V lost 4 bases, J lost 1 base, and 4 bases stayed unmatched. The germline V gene encodes CDR1 MNHNS and CDR2 SASEGT. The CDR3 length is 14 residues. CDR3: CASSGTSESYEQYF. The CDR3 DNA reads as TGTGCCAGCAGTGGGACTAGTGAATCCTACGAGCAGTACTTC.

This clonotype appeared many times. The chain links TRBV5-1 to TRBJ1-5, with D maybe TRBD1 (5 bases). The CDR3 runs to 13 residues. Trimming removed 4 bases from V and 6 bases from J, with 11 bases in between. CDR1 and CDR2 (germline): SGHRS, YFSETQ. In DNA form, the CDR3 reads TGCGCCAGCAGCCCGGTGGGGCCTCAGCCCCAGCATTTT. Its translation is CASSPVGPQPQHF.

In DNA, the CDR3 is TGCGCCAGCAGCCAAAGGCGGGGCGGAGTCGGGGAGCTGTTTTTT. Protein product: CASSQRRGGVGELFF. This rearrangement joins TRBV4-1 to TRBJ2-2, with a tentative D call TRBD2 (6 bases). The length of the CDR3 is 15 residues. The germline gives CDR1 MGHRA, CDR2 YSYEKL. Trimming removed 2 bases from V and 7 bases from J, with 14 bases in between.

The CDR3 spells CASSGQGRTGPYNEQFF. DNA of the CDR3: TGTGCCAGCAGCGGCCAGGGTAGGACCGGCCCCTACAATGAGCAGTTCTTC. V gene TRBV7-9 combines with J gene TRBJ2-1, with a weak D call TRBD1 (5 bases). The CDR3 runs 17 residues. Germline V gives CDR1 SEHNR, CDR2 FQNEAQ (reference sequence). The V end was cut by 5 bases, the J end by 2 bases, with 19 bases between.

This clonotype was observed a few times. The V call is TRBV28, the J call TRBJ2-7; 7 nucleotides align to TRBD1. The germline V gene has CDR1 MDHEN and CDR2 SYDVKM. This CDR3 spans 14 amino acids. The V and J ends lost 6 bases and 6 bases, in that order; junction bases with no gene match: 11. The CDR3 reads CASRPAGQVSEQYF. In DNA, the CDR3 is TGTGCCAGCAGGCCAGCTGGACAGGTCTCCGAGCAGTACTTC.

V is TRBV20-1 and J is TRBJ2-7; 8 bases agree with TRBD2. J was trimmed by 1 base and V by 3 bases; bases with no gene match: 5. The CDR3 totals 14 residues. The V gene's germline CDR1 is DFQATT and CDR2 SNEGSKA (reference sequence). CDR3 DNA sequence: TGCAGTGCTAGGCTAGCGGGCAATTCCTACGAGCAGTACTTC. Protein product: CSARLAGNSYEQYF.